Sequencing of this TCR beta chain was carried out in a study of identical twins. A remark on this clonotype: What it binds is unknown.

This CDR3 has 16 residues. V was pared by 4 bases and J by 7 bases, with 14 bases of the junction left unmatched. The V gene's germline CDR1 is DFQATT and CDR2 SNEGSKA (reference sequence). Study-wide findings and caveats: Low generation probability was overrepresented in out-of-frame alpha sequences shared by twins.

MiXCR was run by TCRdb on the 5' RACE reads, yielding one entry per CDR3 protein. The sample includes some 1,700,000 distinct CDR3 sequences, less than 40% seen only once; the top ten take under 0.35%. The sample comprised cord blood. This sequence was found in a newborn girl in good health. The chain has TRBV20-1 and TRBJ2-1; 9 nucleotides agree with TRBD2. The CDR3 is CSAIYIPSGDSNEQFF. As DNA, the CDR3 is TGCAGTGCTATCTATATCCCTAGCGGGGATAGTAATGAGCAGTTCTTC.